A selection of T cell receptor beta chains follows, all from one sample in a study of regulatory T cells in long-lasting Graves disease. MiXCR, applied by TCRdb to the multiplex PCR reads, yields one record per CDR3 protein. The table shows 450,000 to 600,000 distinct CDR3 sequences, with about 17% occurring only once. Another study also made use of these data, one on T cells in Graves' hyperthyroidism and ophthalmopathy.

Source: peripheral blood mononuclear cells (PBMCs), taken at new diagnosis, from a patient treated with antithyroid drugs. The receptors stem from a man between 40 and 49 years old with Graves disease. Each CDR3 is given with its conserved first and last residue. D genes are given only for firm matches. For some rows the clone size is stated as once, few or many, or as a class when expanded; others skip it.

j_gene: TRBJ1-1
abundance: many
d_gene: -
v_gene: TRBV3-1
CDR3nt: TGTGCCAGCAGTTCACAGGGATTTACTGAAGCTTTCTTT
CDR3aa: CASSSQGFTEAFF

j_gene: TRBJ2-1
abundance: -
d_gene: TRBD2
v_gene: TRBV7-2
CDR3nt: TGTGCCAGCAGCTTAGTCCTACTAGCGGGAGGCGCCTACAATGAGCAGTTCTTC
CDR3aa: CASSLVLLAGGAYNEQFF

j_gene: TRBJ2-5
abundance: many
d_gene: TRBD2
v_gene: TRBV10-3
CDR3nt: TGTGCCTCGGGGACTAGCGCTGCCCAAGAGACCCAGTACTTC
CDR3aa: CASGTSAAQETQYF

j_gene: TRBJ2-7
abundance: many
d_gene: -
v_gene: TRBV2
CDR3nt: TGTGCCAGCAGTCCGTTAATTAGCGGAGCCTACGAGCAGTACTTC
CDR3aa: CASSPLISGAYEQYF

j_gene: TRBJ2-3
abundance: many
d_gene: -
v_gene: TRBV5-1
CDR3nt: TGCGCCAGCAGCTTGGAAAGGATGTCGACAGATACGCAGTATTTT
CDR3aa: CASSLERMSTDTQYF

j_gene: TRBJ2-7
abundance: many
d_gene: -
v_gene: TRBV6-2/TRBV6-3
CDR3nt: TGTGCCAGCAGTCAGACAGGCGAGCAGTACTTC
CDR3aa: CASSQTGEQYF

j_gene: TRBJ1-5
abundance: -
d_gene: -
v_gene: TRBV7-8
CDR3nt: TGTGCCAGCAGCTTAATCAGACCACTGATTAACCGAGAGCCCCAGCATTTT
CDR3aa: CASSLIRPLINREPQHF

j_gene: TRBJ2-7
abundance: many
d_gene: -
v_gene: TRBV2
CDR3nt: TGTGCCAGCAGTGAAGCGTGGGAGCAGTACTTC
CDR3aa: CASSEAWEQYF

j_gene: TRBJ2-2
abundance: many
d_gene: -
v_gene: TRBV2
CDR3nt: TGTGCCAGCAGTGAACTAAGGCAGTCGAACGGGGAGCTGTTTTTT
CDR3aa: CASSELRQSNGELFF

j_gene: TRBJ2-1
abundance: many
d_gene: TRBD2
v_gene: TRBV20-1
CDR3nt: TGCAGTGCTGCCACCGGGACTAGCGGGAGTGTAGTCAATGAGCAGTTCTTC
CDR3aa: CSAATGTSGSVVNEQFF

j_gene: TRBJ1-1
abundance: few
d_gene: -
v_gene: TRBV19
CDR3nt: TGTGCCAGTAGTATGAGTCGGCATATTAACACTGAAGCTTTCTTT
CDR3aa: CASSMSRHINTEAFF

j_gene: TRBJ2-1
abundance: once
d_gene: -
v_gene: TRBV2
CDR3nt: TGTGCCAGCGCGGACTTGGGTGAGCAGTTCTTC
CDR3aa: CASADLGEQFF

j_gene: TRBJ1-1
abundance: few
d_gene: TRBD1
v_gene: TRBV9
CDR3nt: TGTGCCAGCAGCCCGGACAGGGGAGTGAGCACTGAAGCTTTCTTT
CDR3aa: CASSPDRGVSTEAFF

j_gene: TRBJ1-5
abundance: -
d_gene: -
v_gene: TRBV5-1
CDR3nt: TGCGCCAGCAGCCCTGGGGACGGTCTCCCCCAGCATTTT
CDR3aa: CASSPGDGLPQHF

j_gene: TRBJ1-1
abundance: many
d_gene: -
v_gene: TRBV12-3/TRBV12-4
CDR3nt: TGTGCCAGCAGGACGGAAGGGCAGGGCCGGAACACTGAAGCTTTCTTT
CDR3aa: CASRTEGQGRNTEAFF

j_gene: TRBJ2-1
abundance: -
d_gene: -
v_gene: TRBV29-1
CDR3nt: TGCAGCGGTCAGGGAATCAATGAGCAGTTCTTC
CDR3aa: CSGQGINEQFF

j_gene: TRBJ2-7
abundance: few
d_gene: -
v_gene: TRBV6-1
CDR3nt: TGTGCCAGCAGTGCAGCCAGGGTAAATATCTACGAGCAGTACTTC
CDR3aa: CASSAARVNIYEQYF

j_gene: TRBJ1-3
abundance: few
d_gene: -
v_gene: TRBV3-1
CDR3nt: TGTGCCAGCAGCCTTCGGACAAGCGGAAACACCATATATTTT
CDR3aa: CASSLRTSGNTIYF

j_gene: TRBJ2-5
abundance: many
d_gene: -
v_gene: TRBV12-3/TRBV12-4
CDR3nt: TGTGCCAGCAGTGGAGTGGGGTCGTGGGAGACCCAGTACTTC
CDR3aa: CASSGVGSWETQYF

j_gene: TRBJ2-2
abundance: many
d_gene: -
v_gene: TRBV2
CDR3nt: TGTGCCAGCAGTGCGGACAGTACCGGGGAGCTGTTTTTT
CDR3aa: CASSADSTGELFF

j_gene: TRBJ1-2
abundance: -
d_gene: TRBD1
v_gene: TRBV3-1
CDR3nt: TGTGCCAGCAGCGAAGGCGAGGGTACAGGGGGCGGTGGCTACACCTTC
CDR3aa: CASSEGEGTGGGGYTF

j_gene: TRBJ2-1
abundance: many
d_gene: -
v_gene: TRBV5-1
CDR3nt: TGCGCCAGCAGCTTGTCCCCGGGAGTGTCTCACAATGAGCAGTTCTTC
CDR3aa: CASSLSPGVSHNEQFF

j_gene: TRBJ2-1
abundance: many
d_gene: TRBD2
v_gene: TRBV2
CDR3nt: TGTGCCAGCAGTGAGTTCGATAGCGGGAGGTGGGATGAGCAGTTCTTC
CDR3aa: CASSEFDSGRWDEQFF

j_gene: TRBJ1-4
abundance: many
d_gene: -
v_gene: TRBV2
CDR3nt: TGTGCCAGCAGGCTGACAGTGGATGAAAAACTGTTTTTT
CDR3aa: CASRLTVDEKLFF

j_gene: TRBJ2-1
abundance: many
d_gene: TRBD2
v_gene: TRBV28
CDR3nt: TGTGCCAGCAGTTATGGACTAGCGGGCAATGAGCAGTTCTTC
CDR3aa: CASSYGLAGNEQFF

j_gene: TRBJ1-2
abundance: many
d_gene: -
v_gene: TRBV28
CDR3nt: TGTGCCAGCAGTTCTGGACTGAGTAACTATGGCTACACCTTC
CDR3aa: CASSSGLSNYGYTF

j_gene: TRBJ2-5
abundance: few
d_gene: -
v_gene: TRBV7-9
CDR3nt: TGTGCCAGCAGCACCGGGAATTACCAAGAGACCCAGTACTTC
CDR3aa: CASSTGNYQETQYF

j_gene: TRBJ2-5
abundance: -
d_gene: -
v_gene: TRBV2
CDR3nt: TGTGCCAGCAGTGGCCTACATACTCGGGAGACCCAGTACTTC
CDR3aa: CASSGLHTRETQYF

j_gene: TRBJ2-7
abundance: many
d_gene: -
v_gene: TRBV5-1
CDR3nt: TGCGCCAGCAGCTTCACCACCGGCTCCTACGAGCAGTACTTC
CDR3aa: CASSFTTGSYEQYF

j_gene: TRBJ2-7
abundance: many
d_gene: TRBD1
v_gene: TRBV5-1
CDR3nt: TGTGCCAGCAGCTTAGGCCCGGGACAGGGGGCCTCCGAGCAGTACTTC
CDR3aa: CASSLGPGQGASEQYF

j_gene: TRBJ2-3
abundance: few
d_gene: -
v_gene: TRBV12-3/TRBV12-4
CDR3nt: TGTGCCAGCCGAGTTAGGCAGAGCACAGATACGCAGTATTTT
CDR3aa: CASRVRQSTDTQYF

j_gene: TRBJ2-5
abundance: many
d_gene: TRBD1
v_gene: TRBV10-3
CDR3nt: TGTGCCATCAGGGGACAGCACCAAGAGACCCAGTACTTC
CDR3aa: CAIRGQHQETQYF

j_gene: TRBJ2-7
abundance: -
d_gene: TRBD2
v_gene: TRBV5-1
CDR3nt: TGCGCCAGCAGCCCCCCCGGGACTAGCGGATACGAGCAGTACTTC
CDR3aa: CASSPPGTSGYEQYF